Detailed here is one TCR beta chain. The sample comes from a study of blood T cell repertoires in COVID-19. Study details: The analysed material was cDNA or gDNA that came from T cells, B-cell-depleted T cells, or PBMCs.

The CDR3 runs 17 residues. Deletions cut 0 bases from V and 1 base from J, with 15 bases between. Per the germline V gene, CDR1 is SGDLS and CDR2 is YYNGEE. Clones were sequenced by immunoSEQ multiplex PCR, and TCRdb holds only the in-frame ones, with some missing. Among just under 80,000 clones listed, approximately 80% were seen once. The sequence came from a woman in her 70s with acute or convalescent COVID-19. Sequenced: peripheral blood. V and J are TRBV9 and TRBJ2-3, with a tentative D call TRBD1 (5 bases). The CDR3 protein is CASSVARTHRGTDTQYF. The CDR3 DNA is TGTGCCAGCAGCGTAGCAAGGACACACCGGGGCACAGATACGCAGTATTTT.